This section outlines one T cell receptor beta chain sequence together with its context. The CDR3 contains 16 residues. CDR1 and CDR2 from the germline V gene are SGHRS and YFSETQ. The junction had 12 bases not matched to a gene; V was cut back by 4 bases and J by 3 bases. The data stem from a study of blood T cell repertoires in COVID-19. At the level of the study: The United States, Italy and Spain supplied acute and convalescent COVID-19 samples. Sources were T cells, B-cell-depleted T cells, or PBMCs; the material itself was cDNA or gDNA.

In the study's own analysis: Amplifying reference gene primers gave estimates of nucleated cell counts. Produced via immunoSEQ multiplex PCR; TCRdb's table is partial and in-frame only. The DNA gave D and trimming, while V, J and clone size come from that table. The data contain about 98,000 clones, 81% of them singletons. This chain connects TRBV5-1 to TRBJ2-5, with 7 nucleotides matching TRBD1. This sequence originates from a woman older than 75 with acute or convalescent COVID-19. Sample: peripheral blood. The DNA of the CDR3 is TGCGCCAGCAGCCCGGCACGGGACAGTCGAAAAGAGACCCAGTACTTC. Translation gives CASSPARDSRKETQYF.